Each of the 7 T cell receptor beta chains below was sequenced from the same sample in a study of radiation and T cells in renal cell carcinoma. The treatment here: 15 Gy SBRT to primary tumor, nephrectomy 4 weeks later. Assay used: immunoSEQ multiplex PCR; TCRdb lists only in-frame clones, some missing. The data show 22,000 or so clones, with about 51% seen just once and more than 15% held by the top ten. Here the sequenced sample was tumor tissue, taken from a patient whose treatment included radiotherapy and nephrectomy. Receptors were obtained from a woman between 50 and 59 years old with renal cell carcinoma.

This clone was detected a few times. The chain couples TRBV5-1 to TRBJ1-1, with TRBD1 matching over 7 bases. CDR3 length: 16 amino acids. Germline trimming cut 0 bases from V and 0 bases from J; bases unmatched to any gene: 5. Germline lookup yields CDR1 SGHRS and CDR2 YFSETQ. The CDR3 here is CASSLDPTGLNTEAFF. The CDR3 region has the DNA TGCGCCAGCAGCTTGGACCCGACAGGGCTGAACACTGAAGCTTTCTTT. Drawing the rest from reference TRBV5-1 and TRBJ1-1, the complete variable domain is KAGVTQTPRYLIKTRGQQVTLSCSPISGHRSVSWYQQTPGQGLQFLFEYFSETQRNKGNFPGRFSGRQFSNSRSEMNVSTLELGDSALYLCASSLDPTGLNTEAFFGQGTRLTVV.

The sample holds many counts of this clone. CDR3 region: CASSQDRSGGDNEQFF. The CDR3 DNA reads as TGCGCCAGCAGCCAAGATAGGAGCGGGGGGGACAATGAGCAGTTCTTC. The V call is TRBV4-3, the J call TRBJ2-1, with 10 positions matching TRBD2. CDR3 length equals 16 residues. CDR1 is LGHNA and CDR2 is YSLEER in the germline V gene. Losses at the gene ends were 0 bases for V and 5 bases for J; bases not matched to a gene: 4.

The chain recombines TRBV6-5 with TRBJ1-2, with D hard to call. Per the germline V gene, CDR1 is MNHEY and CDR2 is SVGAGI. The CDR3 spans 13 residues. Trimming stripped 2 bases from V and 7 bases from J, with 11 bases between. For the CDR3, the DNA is TGTGCCAGCAGTTACGGGTCGTTACTTGGCTACACCTTC. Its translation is CASSYGSLLGYTF.

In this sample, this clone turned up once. The CDR3 reads CASSYARSSGNTIYF. CDR3 bases: TGTGCCAGCAGTTACGCCAGGAGCTCTGGAAACACCATATATTTT. The rearrangement links TRBV6-6 to TRBJ1-3, with unresolved D. The ends were cut back, 2 bases at V and 0 bases at J, with 8 bases in the middle. The CDR3 covers 15 residues. The germline gives CDR1 MNHNY, CDR2 SVGAGI (reference sequence).

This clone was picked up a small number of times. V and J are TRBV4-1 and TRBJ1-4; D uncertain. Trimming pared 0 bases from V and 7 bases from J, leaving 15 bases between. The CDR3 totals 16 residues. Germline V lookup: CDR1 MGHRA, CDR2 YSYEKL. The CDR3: CASSQDGRTGSEKLFF. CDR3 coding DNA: TGCGCCAGCAGCCAAGATGGGAGGACGGGGAGTGAAAAACTGTTTTTT.

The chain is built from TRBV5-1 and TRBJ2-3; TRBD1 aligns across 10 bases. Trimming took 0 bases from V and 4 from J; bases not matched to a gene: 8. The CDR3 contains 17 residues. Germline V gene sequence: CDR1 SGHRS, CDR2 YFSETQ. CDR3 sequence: CASSLVRTGGLADTQYF. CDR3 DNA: TGCGCCAGCAGCTTGGTTCGGACAGGGGGTCTCGCAGATACGCAGTATTTT.

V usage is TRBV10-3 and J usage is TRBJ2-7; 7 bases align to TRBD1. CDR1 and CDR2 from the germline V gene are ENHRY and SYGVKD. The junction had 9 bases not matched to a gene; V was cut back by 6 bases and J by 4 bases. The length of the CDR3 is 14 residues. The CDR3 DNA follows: TGTGCCATCAGCAATACAGGGGACCTATACGAGCAGTACTTC. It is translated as CAISNTGDLYEQYF.